The 16 T cell receptor beta chains listed next were all sequenced from one sample in a study of T cell responses to AZD1222 COVID-19 vaccine. Clones were sequenced by immunoSEQ multiplex PCR, and TCRdb holds only the in-frame ones, with some missing. The sample lists some 120,000 clones, around nine tenths seen once, with over 2.5% in the top ten. The sample consisted of peripheral blood, taken on day 0 of AZD1222 vaccination. The receptors shown here come from an adult in good health.

This clone has a single count. V is TRBV30 and J is TRBJ1-6; the D is unclear. The germline V and J ends were trimmed by 1 base and 10 bases, with 11 bases remaining between them. Germline values: CDR1 GTSNPN, CDR2 SVGIG (reference sequence). This CDR3 spans 13 amino acids. CDR3 bases: TGTGCCTGGAGTGACGAAGGGTACTCACCCCTCCACTTT. Amino acids: CAWSDEGYSPLHF.

The V call is TRBV18, the J call TRBJ2-5; the D gene is possibly TRBD2 (6 bases). V was clipped by 3 bases and J by 5 bases, with 10 bases between them. The length of the CDR3 is 13 residues. The germline CDR1 and CDR2 sequences are KGHSH and LQKENI. CDR3 sequence: CASSPGGSETQYF. The CDR3 coding sequence is TGTGCCAGCTCACCTGGGGGGTCGGAGACCCAGTACTTC.

The chain carries TRBV9 and TRBJ1-1, with a weak D call TRBD1 (5 bases). The CDR3 loop spans 14 amino acids. Germline V lookup: CDR1 SGDLS, CDR2 YYNGEE. CDR3 loop: CVTRPGGANTEAFF. DNA of the CDR3: TGTGTCACCCGGCCGGGGGGAGCAAACACTGAAGCTTTCTTT.

Only a few counts were recorded for this clone. The gene calls are TRBV20-1 and TRBJ1-1; D gene unclear. There are 11 residues in the CDR3. Between the trimmed V and J ends, which lost 1 base and 5 bases, there was a span of 5 bases. Germline-derived CDR1 and CDR2 are DFQATT and SNEGSKA (reference sequence). In nucleotides, the CDR3 is TGCAGTGCTAGAGGCCAGACTGAAGCTTTCTTT. This sequence encodes CSARGQTEAFF.

This clone appeared a single time. The rearrangement uses TRBV6-5 and TRBJ1-5; D remains ambiguous. The germline CDR1 and CDR2 sequences are MNHEY and SVGAGI. The length of the CDR3 is 13 residues. The V gene lost 0 bases and the J gene lost 3 bases, with 3 bases spanning the gap. CDR3 coding DNA: TGTGCCAGCAGTTACTCAGACAATCAGCCCCAGCATTTT. Its translation: CASSYSDNQPQHF.

The CDR3 DNA sequence: TGTGCCAGCAGCACGGGAACTAAAGAGACCCAGTACTTC. It encodes CASSTGTKETQYF. The V gene is TRBV7-3, the J gene TRBJ2-5, with D possibly TRBD2 on 5 matching bases. This CDR3 contains 13 residues. CDR1 and CDR2 from the germline V gene are SGHTA and FQGTGA. Trimming cost V 5 bases and J 3 bases, with 10 bases left between them.

The chain employs TRBV30 and TRBJ1-5, with D perhaps TRBD1 (5 bases). With 0 bases removed from V and 3 bases from J, the gap between germline ends came to 9 bases. The CDR3 extends over 14 amino acids. The germline V gene encodes CDR1 GTSNPN and CDR2 SVGIG (reference sequence). CDR3 region: CAWSVLDNNQPQHF. In nucleotides, the CDR3 is TGTGCCTGGAGTGTACTGGACAACAATCAGCCCCAGCATTTT. The full variable domain, rest sourced from reference TRBV30 and TRBJ1-5, is SQTIHQWPATLVQPVGSPLSLECTVEGTSNPNLYWYRQAAGRGLQLLFYSVGIGQISSEVPQNLSASRPQDRQFILSSKKLLLSDSGFYLCAWSVLDNNQPQHFGDGTRLSIL.

The sample holds one count of this clone. The chain combines TRBV5-1 with TRBJ1-4; 7 nucleotides line up with TRBD1. The V gene end was trimmed by 2 bases and the J gene end by 8 bases; junction bases not matched to a gene: 6. Germline CDR1 is SGHRS and CDR2 is YFSETQ. The CDR3 is 14 amino acids. CDR3 coding DNA: TGCGCCAGCAGCTTACAGGGGTTTGGGGAAAAACTGTTTTTT. It yields the protein CASSLQGFGEKLFF.

V is TRBV6-6 and J is TRBJ1-2; 8 positions agree with TRBD1. This CDR3 contains 15 residues. Per the germline V gene, CDR1 is MNHNY and CDR2 is SVGAGI (reference sequence). V lost 3 bases to trimming and J lost 3 bases; unmatched junction nucleotides: 6. This CDR3 is CASSYSDRADYGYTF. CDR3 nucleotides: TGTGCCAGCAGTTATTCGGACAGGGCCGACTATGGCTACACCTTC.

This chain uses TRBV12-3 or TRBV12-4 with TRBJ2-7, with 12 bases that match TRBD2. The V and J ends lost 10 bases and 3 bases, in that order; junction bases with no gene match: 4. The CDR3 is made up of 13 amino acids. CDR3 sequence (DNA): TGTGCCACCAGGACTAGCGGGAACTACGAGCAGTACTTC. It yields the protein CATRTSGNYEQYF.

The chain joins TRBV6-1 to TRBJ1-4; D is undetermined. V was pared by 11 bases and J by 0 bases, with 13 bases between. CDR1 is MNHNS and CDR2 is SASEGT in the germline V gene. The CDR3 length is 14 residues. CDR3 DNA: TGTGCCTCCAAAGTCTCGGCAACTAATGAAAAACTGTTTTTT. Translating it yields CASKVSATNEKLFF.

This chain connects TRBV19 to TRBJ2-1; D is unclear. CDR1 is LNHDA and CDR2 is SQIVND in the germline V gene (reference sequence). V was pared by 9 bases and J by 2 bases, with 14 bases between. This CDR3 comprises 14 residues. The CDR3 spells CASRPGSTYNEQFF. CDR3 nucleotides: TGTGCCAGCCGCCCCGGGTCCACCTACAATGAGCAGTTCTTC.

The CDR3 loop reads CASRGGQGLPLHF. Written as DNA, the CDR3 is TGTGCCAGCAGGGGCGGACAGGGCCTACCCCTCCACTTT. The chain carries TRBV27 and TRBJ1-6; 8 bases agree with TRBD1. V shed 6 bases and J 12 bases; nucleotides not matched to a gene: 7. This CDR3 is 13 amino acids long. The germline V gene encodes CDR1 MNHEY and CDR2 SMNVEV (reference sequence).

The chain recombines TRBV5-6 with TRBJ1-5; 8 bases match TRBD1. The germline CDR1 and CDR2 sequences are SGHDT and YYEEEE. The CDR3 length is 14 residues. Losses at the gene ends were 1 base for V and 7 bases for J; bases not matched to a gene: 4. CDR3 protein: CASSLQGAGQPQHF. CDR3 nucleotide sequence: TGTGCCAGCAGCTTGCAGGGGGCGGGACAGCCCCAGCATTTT.

The chain recombines TRBV2 with TRBJ1-1; D not certain. V was trimmed by 6 bases and J by 4 bases, leaving 15 bases between them. CDR1 is SNHLY, CDR2 FYNNEI, per germline. This CDR3 is built from 14 residues. DNA for the CDR3: TGTGCCAGCAGGCGAGGGATTGAGGGCACTGAAGCTTTCTTT. Encoded protein: CASRRGIEGTEAFF. The variable domain in full, with the rest retrieved from reference TRBV2 and TRBJ1-1, is EPEVTQTPSHQVTQMGQEVILRCVPISNHLYFYWYRQILGQKVEFLVSFYNNEISEKSEIFDDQFSVERPDGSNFTLKIRSTKLEDSAMYFCASRRGIEGTEAFFGQGTRLTVV.

J is TRBJ2-1 and V is TRBV2, with a possible D match to TRBD2 (6 bases). Looked up from germline, CDR1 is SNHLY and CDR2 is FYNNEI. V lost 6 bases and J lost 6, with 15 bases in between. The CDR3 runs 14 residues. CDR3 DNA: TGTGCCAGCAGGTTACTAGCAACAGCCAATGAGCAGTTCTTC. Protein: CASRLLATANEQFF.